A selection of T cell receptor beta chains follows, all from one sample in a study of T cell repertoires in cytomegalovirus infection. TCRdb independently ran MiXCR on the reads; one entry per CDR3 protein. The sample lists a few hundred thousand distinct CDR3 sequences, 20% to 25% seen once, with 13% in the top ten. These receptors lack a known antigen. Sequenced here: cultured PBMCs, sampled from culture after CMV antigen stimulation. The receptors shown here come from a human donor in good health (CMV status not recorded). Some clones in this sample may be carry-over from other donors' samples. Both conserved end residues are part of each CDR3. D genes are given only for firm matches. Where a row states a size, it is once, few, many or the class of an expanded clone; other rows omit it.

V,size,D,J,DNA,CDR3
TRBV7-2,many,TRBD1,TRBJ1-4,TGTGCCAGCAGCCGGACAGGGATCAATGAAAAACTGTTTTTT,CASSRTGINEKLFF
TRBV15,few,TRBD2,TRBJ2-1,TGTGCCACCAGCAGGAGGCTAGCGGACCACAATGAGCAGTTCTTC,CATSRRLADHNEQFF
TRBV5-1,-,-,TRBJ2-3,TGCGCCAGCAGCTTTACCGTGGGGACAGATACGCAGTATTTT,CASSFTVGTDTQYF
TRBV7-9,many,-,TRBJ2-1,TGTGCCAGCAGCTCCAAGCGGGTCGTATCCTACAATGAGCAGTTCTTC,CASSSKRVVSYNEQFF
TRBV28,-,TRBD1,TRBJ1-2,TGTGCCAGCAGTCCTCTAGCAGGGGGTAGCTATGGCTACACCTTC,CASSPLAGGSYGYTF
TRBV4-2,-,TRBD2,TRBJ2-3,TGTGCCAGCAGCCAGGGGACGGGGAAGCGGGACACAGATACGCAGTATTTT,CASSQGTGKRDTDTQYF
TRBV6-2/TRBV6-3,-,-,TRBJ1-5,TGTGCCAGCAGTGACCCACAGGGATGGGAGCATTTT,CASSDPQGWEHF
TRBV28,-,-,TRBJ1-1,TGTGCCAGCAGCTCCGGGGGTGGCACTGAAGCTTTCTTT,CASSSGGGTEAFF
TRBV20-1,-,TRBD2,TRBJ2-7,TGCAGTGCTAGAGATTCAAGAGGACTAGCGGGACCCAGCTACGAGCAGTACTTC,CSARDSRGLAGPSYEQYF
TRBV7-6,few,-,TRBJ2-3,TGTGCCAGCAGCTGGGCTAGCACAGATACGCAGTATTTT,CASSWASTDTQYF
TRBV10-3,few,-,TRBJ1-1,TGTGCCATCAGTGGGACAGCGGGTAACACTGAAGCTTTCTTT,CAISGTAGNTEAFF
TRBV12-3/TRBV12-4,-,TRBD1,TRBJ1-1,TGTGCCAGCCGACAGACCGGACAGGGTCCCGCTCTAGCTTTCTTT,CASRQTGQGPALAFF
TRBV28,-,TRBD1,TRBJ2-7,TGTGCCAGCACCACAGGGGGCTACGAGCAGTACTTC,CASTTGGYEQYF
TRBV4-3,few,-,TRBJ1-2,TGCGCCAGCAGCCAAGATGCCCAGGCCCCCAGGGAGGAACGCTACACCTTC,CASSQDAQAPREERYTF
TRBV7-2,-,-,TRBJ2-4,TGTGCCAGCAGCCCAGCCAAAAACATTCAGTACTTC,CASSPAKNIQYF
TRBV7-6,few,-,TRBJ1-4,TGTGCCAGCAGCCTCGGACAGCTTAATGAAAAACTGTTTTTT,CASSLGQLNEKLFF
TRBV27,-,TRBD2,TRBJ2-7,TGTGCCAGCAGGTTGACTAGCGGCTTCTCCTACGAGCAGTACTTC,CASRLTSGFSYEQYF
TRBV9,-,TRBD2,TRBJ2-3,TGTGCCAGCAGCCAACTAGCGGGAGGGCCTAAAGATACGCAGTATTTT,CASSQLAGGPKDTQYF
TRBV20-1,-,-,TRBJ1-1,TGCAGTGCTAGTCGCTCCCTGAACACTGAAGCTTTCTTT,CSASRSLNTEAFF
TRBV6-5,few,-,TRBJ2-2,TGTGCCAGCAGTTACGGGGCCAGGACCAGCGGGGAGCTGTTTTTT,CASSYGARTSGELFF
TRBV7-2,many,TRBD2,TRBJ2-5,TGTGCCAGCAGCCCCACTAGCGGGAGGGCCAAGGAGACCCAGTACTTC,CASSPTSGRAKETQYF
TRBV18,-,-,TRBJ2-3,TGTGCCAGCTCACCACGGCTAGCGTTCACAGATACGCAGTATTTT,CASSPRLAFTDTQYF
TRBV7-2,few,-,TRBJ2-1,TGTGCCAGCAGCTCCACGTTTGTTGAGCAGTTCTTC,CASSSTFVEQFF
TRBV28,-,-,TRBJ2-2,TGTGCCAGCACCCCAGGACCCCCCGAGTACACCGGGGAGCTGTTTTTT,CASTPGPPEYTGELFF
TRBV5-1,-,TRBD2,TRBJ2-1,TGCGCCAGCAGCTCAGGACTAGCGGGAAGTGAGCAGTTCTTC,CASSSGLAGSEQFF
TRBV5-1,few,TRBD2,TRBJ2-7,TGCGCCAGCTCTAGCGGGAGTGCCTCCTACGAGCAGTACTTC,CASSSGSASYEQYF
TRBV5-6,few,-,TRBJ1-1,TGTGCCAGCAGCTCTAGTTTCCCAGCCACTGAAGCTTTCTTT,CASSSSFPATEAFF
TRBV12-3/TRBV12-4,-,TRBD2,TRBJ2-1,TGTGCCAGCAGTTTGTTGCTAGCGGGGGAGAATGAGCAGTTCTTC,CASSLLLAGENEQFF
TRBV24-1,-,TRBD1,TRBJ2-5,TGTGCCACCCGGACAGGGGGCGAGGAGACCCAGTACTTC,CATRTGGEETQYF
TRBV11-3,-,TRBD1,TRBJ2-5,TGTGCCAGCAGCTTCTGGACAGGGGCCACGAATCCCCAGTACTTC,CASSFWTGATNPQYF
TRBV4-1,few,-,TRBJ1-1,TGCGCCAGCAGCCAAGGAGAATGGACAGACAACACTGAAGCTTTCTTT,CASSQGEWTDNTEAFF
TRBV11-1,-,TRBD2,TRBJ2-7,TGTGCCAGCAGCTCAAGGACTAGCGGGTTAACCTACGAGCAGTACTTC,CASSSRTSGLTYEQYF
TRBV19,many,-,TRBJ1-5,TGTGCCAGTATCCTGTCCTACTCGGGCAATCAGCCCCAGCATTTT,CASILSYSGNQPQHF
TRBV20-1,-,TRBD2,TRBJ2-7,TGCAGTGCTAGGTCTCAGCGGGAGCCCTACGAGCAGTACTTC,CSARSQREPYEQYF
TRBV7-9,-,TRBD2,TRBJ2-1,TGTGCCAGCAGCCCACCTTCTAGCGGAGGACGGTTCTTC,CASSPPSSGGRFF
TRBV27,-,-,TRBJ2-7,TGTGCCAGCAGCCCAGCTGGGGCTAAAGAGCAGTACTTC,CASSPAGAKEQYF
TRBV7-2,many,-,TRBJ2-1,TGTGCCAGCAGCTTAAGGATCTACAATGAGCAGTTCTTC,CASSLRIYNEQFF
TRBV4-1,-,-,TRBJ2-5,TGCGCCAGCAGCCAAGTACCGGGGATAGAGACCCAGTACTTC,CASSQVPGIETQYF
TRBV7-9,few,-,TRBJ2-1,TGTGCCAGCAGCCGTAAGTCTGAGCAGTTCTTC,CASSRKSEQFF
TRBV11-2,-,TRBD2,TRBJ2-3,TGTGCCAGCAGCGCGGGACAGACAGCGGGAGGAAATACGCAGTATTTT,CASSAGQTAGGNTQYF
TRBV11-2,-,-,TRBJ1-1,TGTGCCAGCAGCTTAGCGGCGGGTCATATTGTGGACACTGAAGCTTTCTTT,CASSLAAGHIVDTEAFF
TRBV9,-,TRBD2,TRBJ2-2,TGTGCCAGCAGCGTACGGGCCTCGGGGGGCGGGGAGCTGTTTTTT,CASSVRASGGGELFF
TRBV29-1,-,TRBD2,TRBJ2-1,TGCAGCGTTGAAGATAGGACTAGCGGGAGGACCAGATTTCGCAATGAGCAGTTCTTC,CSVEDRTSGRTRFRNEQFF
TRBV12-3/TRBV12-4,many,-,TRBJ2-5,TGTGCCAGCAGTCTCGGACAGACCCAGTACTTC,CASSLGQTQYF
TRBV11-3,-,TRBD2,TRBJ2-1,TGTGCCAGCAGGATCGGCAGCGGGACCAATGAGCAGTTCTTC,CASRIGSGTNEQFF
TRBV6-8,few,TRBD1,TRBJ2-7,TGTGCCAGCAGAGAACAGGGGCGGTCCTACGAGCAGTACTTC,CASREQGRSYEQYF
TRBV6-6,few,TRBD2,TRBJ2-1,TGTGCCAGCAGTTTAGCGGGAGGGCCAAATGAGCAGTTCTTC,CASSLAGGPNEQFF
TRBV12-3/TRBV12-4,few,-,TRBJ2-1,TGTGCCAGCAGTGCCGGGGCTCCATCCTACAATGAGCAGTTCTTC,CASSAGAPSYNEQFF
TRBV29-1,few,TRBD1,TRBJ1-5,TGCAGCGTCCCGACAGGGCCGGGCAATCAGCCCCAGCATTTT,CSVPTGPGNQPQHF
TRBV6-2/TRBV6-3,-,-,TRBJ1-6,TGTGCCAGCAGTCAGGGTACGAATTCACCCCTCCACTTT,CASSQGTNSPLHF